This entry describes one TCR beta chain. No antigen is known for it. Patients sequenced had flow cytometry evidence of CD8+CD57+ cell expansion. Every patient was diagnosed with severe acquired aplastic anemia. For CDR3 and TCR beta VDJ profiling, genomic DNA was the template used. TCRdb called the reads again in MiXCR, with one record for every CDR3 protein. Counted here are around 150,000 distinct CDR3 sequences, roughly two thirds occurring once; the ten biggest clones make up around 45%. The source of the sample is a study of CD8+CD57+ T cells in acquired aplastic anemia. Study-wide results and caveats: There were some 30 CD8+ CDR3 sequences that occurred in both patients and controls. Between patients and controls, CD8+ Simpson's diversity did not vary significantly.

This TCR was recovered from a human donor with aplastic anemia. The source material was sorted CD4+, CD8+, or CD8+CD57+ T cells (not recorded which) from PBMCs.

CDR3 residues: CASSIQGDNSPLHF. DNA of the CDR3: TGTGCCAGTAGTATACAGGGCGATAATTCACCCCTCCACTTT. The V and J genes are TRBV19 and TRBJ1-6, with a weak D call TRBD1 (5 bases). V dropped 2 bases and J dropped 5 bases, with 7 bases sitting between them. Germline V gene sequence: CDR1 LNHDA, CDR2 SQIVND (reference sequence). The CDR3 is 14 amino acids.